Following are 18 T cell receptor beta chains from one sample sequenced in a study of Graves' ophthalmopathy and Graves' hyperthyroidism. Amplification of the TCR beta CDR3 regions used RNA transcripts (as template). RT-PCR was first run with HTBI primers, then multiplex PCR in a second round. In TCRdb, the multiplex PCR reads were re-called with MiXCR into one record per CDR3 protein. This table has just over 400,000 distinct CDR3 sequences, roughly 20% appearing once. The sequenced sample was peripheral blood. The receptor source for this set is a woman aged 18 to 35 with stable Graves' hyperthyroidism.

This clonotype has at least ten counts. The V and J genes are TRBV20-1 and TRBJ2-6; possible D gene TRBD1, 5 bases. Germline CDR1 reads DFQATT; CDR2 reads SNEGSKA (reference sequence). The length of the CDR3 is 13 residues. V dropped 6 bases and J dropped 3 bases, with 9 bases sitting between them. CDR3: CSAPGFGANVLTF. The CDR3 DNA reads as TGCAGTGCCCCAGGGTTTGGGGCCAACGTCCTGACTTTC.

This clonotype was seen repeatedly, ten times or more. The chain carries TRBV6-2 or TRBV6-3 and TRBJ2-7; no clear D gene. CDR1 is MNHEY and CDR2 is SVGEGT in the germline V gene. The CDR3 totals 13 residues. V lost 6 bases, J lost 3 bases, and 12 bases lay in between. The CDR3 region has the DNA TGTGCCAGCAGGCCCACGGAATACTACGAGCAGTACTTC. It is translated as CASRPTEYYEQYF.

In this sample, this clonotype turned up many times. This chain joins TRBV6-5 and TRBJ1-2; the D gene is possibly TRBD1 (5 bases). Per germline, CDR1 MNHEY and CDR2 SVGAGI. This CDR3 comprises 16 residues. V was pared by 0 bases and J by 7 bases, with 18 bases between. In DNA form, the CDR3 reads TGTGCCAGCAGTTACTCCCCGGGAGGGCAGGGCCGTGGCTACACCTTC. Its translation: CASSYSPGGQGRGYTF.

On this clonotype itself: Since a much larger clone is just one base distant, this may be a read error. The V gene is TRBV25-1, the J gene TRBJ2-7; 11 bases are shared with TRBD1. The CDR3 totals 13 residues. J gave up 5 bases and V 7 bases, and 4 bases lay outside the gene matches. The V gene's germline CDR1 is MGHDK and CDR2 SYGVNS. CDR3 nucleotides: TGTGCCAGCACTGGACAGGGGGCCCACGAGCAGTACTTC. It translates to CASTGQGAHEQYF.

This clonotype was recorded at least ten times. The rearrangement joins TRBV12-3 or TRBV12-4 to TRBJ2-2, with 7 bases aligning to TRBD1. Trimming took 3 bases from V and 4 from J; bases not matched to a gene: 5. CDR3 length equals 15 residues. The CDR3 reads CASSFRQGTTGELFF. The CDR3 bases are TGTGCCAGCAGTTTCCGACAGGGAACCACCGGGGAGCTGTTTTTT.

The chain joins TRBV12-3 or TRBV12-4 to TRBJ1-2, with 7 bases lining up with TRBD1. V lost 4 bases to trimming and J lost 4 bases; unmatched junction nucleotides: 6. The CDR3 spans 14 residues. CDR3 bases: TGTGCCAGCAGTTACTTCCGACAGGGCTATGGCTACACCTTC. Translating it yields CASSYFRQGYGYTF.

This clonotype was detected a few times. The chain couples TRBV2 to TRBJ1-2; 8 nucleotides agree with TRBD1. This CDR3 is 14 amino acids long. CDR1 is SNHLY and CDR2 is FYNNEI in the germline V gene. J gave up 7 bases and V 6 bases, and 10 bases lay outside the gene matches. In nucleotides, the CDR3 is TGTGCCAGCAGAGTAGACAGGGGCATGGGTGGCTACACCTTC. Translation gives CASRVDRGMGGYTF.

This clonotype was seen many times. V and J are TRBV6-1 and TRBJ1-5; TRBD1 is a possible D gene (6 bases). Trimming removed 2 bases from V and 2 bases from J, with 13 bases in between. There are 16 residues in the CDR3. Per germline, CDR1 MNHNS and CDR2 SASEGT. This CDR3 is CASSEILAGGNQPQHF. Written as DNA, the CDR3 is TGTGCCAGCAGTGAAATCTTGGCAGGGGGCAATCAGCCCCAGCATTTT.

The gene calls are TRBV15 and TRBJ2-7; 8 bases fit TRBD2. V was pared by 4 bases and J by 3 bases, with 17 bases of the junction left unmatched. The CDR3 sequence is 18 residues long. Germline lookup yields CDR1 LNHNV and CDR2 YYDKDF (reference sequence). CDR3 amino acids: CATSTSPYSGAALYEQYF. The DNA of the CDR3 is TGTGCCACCAGCACGTCCCCCTATAGCGGGGCCGCACTCTACGAGCAGTACTTC.

Written as DNA, the CDR3 is TGTGCCAGCAGTCCCCCGGGACAGAATTTTGAGCAGTACTTC. Its protein product is CASSPPGQNFEQYF. The V gene is TRBV28, the J gene TRBJ2-7; 7 bases align to TRBD1. This CDR3 has 14 residues. The J segment lost 7 bases and the V segment lost 5 bases, leaving 11 bases of the junction unmatched. The germline gives CDR1 MDHEN, CDR2 SYDVKM.

Many counts were recorded for this clonotype. This chain joins TRBV15 and TRBJ2-7; D not resolved. Germline CDR1 is LNHNV and CDR2 is YYDKDF (reference sequence). Trimming removed 0 bases from V and 3 bases from J, with 6 bases in between. CDR3 length: 13 residues. CDR3 amino acids: CATSREWRYEQYF. The DNA of the CDR3 is TGTGCCACCAGCAGAGAGTGGCGCTACGAGCAGTACTTC.

There are many counts of this clonotype. This chain uses TRBV6-1 with TRBJ1-2, with D maybe TRBD1 (6 bases). Trimming took 5 bases from V and 4 from J, leaving 20 bases between them. Germline loops: CDR1 MNHNS, CDR2 SASEGT. The CDR3 has 16 amino acids. The DNA for the CDR3 is TGTGCCAGCAGTACATCTCAGGGGCGTTCCTCCTATGGCTACACCTTC. Residues: CASSTSQGRSSYGYTF.

This clonotype appeared many times. The chain has TRBV27 and TRBJ2-5; D gene ambiguous. The CDR3 is 13 amino acids. Germline-derived CDR1 and CDR2 are MNHEY and SMNVEV (reference sequence). With 0 bases removed from V and 9 bases from J, the gap between germline ends came to 11 bases. CDR3 amino acids: CASSLSWGKAQYF. As DNA, the CDR3 is TGTGCCAGCAGTTTATCTTGGGGTAAGGCCCAGTACTTC.

This clonotype was picked up a small number of times. The J gene is TRBJ2-7, the V gene TRBV11-1; 14 nucleotides line up with TRBD2. J was trimmed by 7 bases and V by 4 bases; bases with no gene match: 12. Per germline, CDR1 SGHAT and CDR2 FQDESV (reference sequence). The CDR3 runs 17 residues. The CDR3 spells CASSWGLAGAPYEEQYF. In DNA form, the CDR3 reads TGTGCCAGCAGCTGGGGACTAGCGGGAGCTCCTTACGAGGAGCAGTACTTC.

Many counts were recorded for this clonotype. J is TRBJ2-4 and V is TRBV6-5; TRBD2 might be the D (6 bases). Germline loops: CDR1 MNHEY, CDR2 SVGAGI. The CDR3 consists of 15 residues. Trimming cost V 6 bases and J 8 bases, with 20 bases left between them. The CDR3 DNA reads as TGTGCCAGCAGGCCGGGATTGAGCGGGTTTGACATTCAGTACTTC. This sequence encodes CASRPGLSGFDIQYF.

This clonotype occurred many times. The J gene is TRBJ2-7, the V gene TRBV30; D may be TRBD2 (5 bases). The CDR3 has 12 amino acids. The germline V and J ends were trimmed by 5 bases and 2 bases, with 10 bases remaining between them. Germline values: CDR1 GTSNPN, CDR2 SVGIG (reference sequence). The CDR3 region has the DNA TGTGCCTGGGAAGGAGGCACCTACGAGCAGTACTTC. Amino acids: CAWEGGTYEQYF. The full variable domain, completed using reference TRBV30 and TRBJ2-7, is SQTIHQWPATLVQPVGSPLSLECTVEGTSNPNLYWYRQAAGRGLQLLFYSVGIGQISSEVPQNLSASRPQDRQFILSSKKLLLSDSGFYLCAWEGGTYEQYFGPGTRLTVT.

There are many counts of this clonotype. This rearrangement joins TRBV19 to TRBJ1-1; 9 nucleotides match TRBD1. Germline V gene lookup returns CDR1 LNHDA and CDR2 SQIVND (reference sequence). The CDR3 covers 15 residues. The ends lost 5 bases at V and 0 bases at J; junction bases unmatched: 4. CDR3 nucleotide sequence: TGTGCCAGTAGTGGGACAGGGAGCATGAACACTGAAGCTTTCTTT. Protein sequence: CASSGTGSMNTEAFF.

This clonotype has a count of ten or more. V is TRBV20-1 and J is TRBJ2-5; TRBD1 might be the D (5 bases). Trimming cost V 6 bases and J 3 bases, with 14 bases left between them. The CDR3 totals 13 residues. Germline V lookup: CDR1 DFQATT, CDR2 SNEGSKA (reference sequence). CDR3 sequence (DNA): TGCAGTGCCCAAAAGGGGAACGAAGAGACCCAGTACTTC. This encodes CSAQKGNEETQYF.